Sequencing of this TCR beta chain was carried out in a study of blood T cell repertoires in COVID-19 (dated by TCRdb to 2018 to 2020). About the full investigation: Samples covering the acute and convalescent phases of COVID-19 were provided by collaborators in the United States, Italy and Spain. The prospective study material was composed of cDNA or gDNA derived from T cells, B-cell-depleted T cells, or PBMCs. Deeply sampled blood TCRbeta repertoires from subjects exposed to, actively infected with, or recovered from COVID-19 were included in the dataset. A freely available public database, intended as a resource for researchers studying the immune response to SARS-CoV-2, is where the repertoires were released. The samples were drawn from the first 160 participants of the ongoing ImmuneRACE study and from about 1,200 subjects provided by 6 global collaborators. A de-identified subject ID, COVID-19 status, age in years and sex were almost always included in the sample metadata. Where HLA class I and class II types were available, the types were taken from metadata supplied by the sample provider, not from assay-based typing. Beyond this particular receptor, the publication reports: Clinical and demographic metadata were provided uncurated, with the amount varying by source and participant.

Collaborating institutions collected whole blood in K2EDTA tubes following their own protocols. For TCRbeta analysis, collaborators shipped samples as frozen whole blood, isolated PBMCs, or DNA extracted from either of those sample types. TCRbeta CDR3 regions were amplified from genomic DNA by means of the immunoSEQ Assay, a bias-controlled multiplex PCR. The authors' pipeline ran thus. Within the assay, amplification of reference gene primers was used to estimate how many nucleated cells each sample contained. To quantify the absolute abundance of each unique TCRbeta CDR3 rearrangement, sequence reads were collapsed and filtered. For each sample, productive Simpson clonality was calculated by taking the square root of Simpson's diversity index across productive rearrangements. Entries here come from immuneACCESS through TCRdb and include only in-frame sequences with V and J called. Some clones fail to appear in such tables; in the studies checked, an unresolved V gene covers under half of the shortfall, and the cause of the remainder is unknown. The DNA gave D and trimming, while V, J and clone size come from that table. Counted in this sample were fewer than 25,000 clones; roughly 90% of them appeared once. 6% of the sample comes from the top ten.

CDR3 length: 13 amino acids, cysteine to phenylalanine. Only CDR3 DNA is held: 39 bases, read in frame from base 1. Sequences MNHEY (CDR1) and SVGAGI (CDR2) are obtained from the germline V gene. V is reduced by 7 bases and J by 4 bases, leaving a spacing of 12 bases between them. With regard to this clone: It lacks a known antigen. Per-base qualities were not stored, and no clone one base away is much larger.

The receptor chain draws on TRBV6-5 and TRBJ2-3; no D segment can be confidently identified. This TCR was recovered from a human donor in a cohort sampled during active COVID-19. The source material was peripheral blood. The CDR3 loop reads CASKSWSSDTQYF. In nucleotides, the sequence is TGTGCCAGCAAAAGCTGGTCCTCAGATACGCAGTATTTT.